This T cell receptor beta chain was identified during a study of Graves' ophthalmopathy and Graves' hyperthyroidism. Whole-study context: Sampling took place at initial diagnosis, with peripheral blood obtained before any treatment.

The sequenced template was RNA, covering the TCR beta CDR3 region. An opening RT-PCR round employed HTBI primers and preceded a second-round multiplex PCR. Each CDR3 protein is one row after TCRdb ran MiXCR on the multiplex PCR reads. The repertoire holds fewer than 600,000 distinct CDR3 sequences, 13% to 15% seen once, with over 7.5% in the top ten. The study's findings and limits: Progression of ophthalmopathy was predicted by the model with roughly 70% sensitivity and roughly 78% specificity.

Remarks on this clonotype: Its antigen is still unknown.

The CDR3 loop spans 18 amino acids. Germline CDR1 is MGHRA and CDR2 is YSYEKL. The ends lost 4 bases at V and 7 bases at J; junction bases unmatched: 10. This TCR was sampled from a woman aged 30 to 39 with Graves' ophthalmopathy. The sequencing input was blood. The chain combines TRBV4-1 with TRBJ2-2, with 15 nucleotides matching TRBD2. This chain's CDR3 is CASSPRTSGRAGGGELFF. CDR3 nucleotides: TGCGCCAGCAGCCCTCGGACTAGCGGGAGGGCCGGAGGCGGGGAGCTGTTTTTT.